Reported below is one T cell receptor (beta chain). Its antigen remains unidentified. No per-base quality is available; no much larger clone lies one base away. The method behind the library was the immunoSEQ multiplex PCR assay. Sourced from immuneACCESS, this table was stored by TCRdb with only in-frame sequences that have V and J called. A share of the clones is absent; for the studies checked, an unresolved V gene accounts for under half, and the remainder has no known explanation. The sample table lists more than 15,000 clones, more than 75% of them with a count of one. The ten largest clones represent 1.3% of the sample. The data belong to a study of T cell changes during pregnancy in multiple sclerosis (dated by TCRdb to between 2017 and 2020). General notes on the study: In women with multiple sclerosis, the researchers looked at how the T cell repertoire shifted as pregnancy progressed.

Trimming accounts for 7 bases at V and 2 bases at J, while the number of junction bases matched to no gene is 6. The CDR3, from cysteine to phenylalanine, totals 14 residues. The retained sequence is limited to the CDR3, 42 bases, with the frame set at the first base. The germline V gene yields MNHEY for CDR1 and SVGAGI for CDR2. The sequence derives from a female donor in good health, enrolled as a control in a pregnancy study. The sequence is built from TRBV6-5 and TRBJ2-5, and 8 junctional nucleotides match TRBD1. Sequences were derived from CD4+ T cells from peripheral blood mononuclear cells, sampled in the first trimester of pregnancy. DNA sequence: TGTGCCAGCAAGGACGACAGGGGACAAGAGACCCAGTACTTC. Its product reads: CASKDDRGQETQYF.